These T cell receptor beta chains were read from a single sample in a study of blood T cell repertoires in COVID-19. Some clones are missing from TCRdb's copy, which holds only in-frame ones; the method was immunoSEQ multiplex PCR. There are 300,000 to 350,000 clones in the sample; around 88% occur only once, and 1.5% to 2% lies in the top ten. Input material: peripheral blood. The receptors shown here come from a woman aged 30 to 39 with COVID-19, enrolled during active disease. Both conserved end residues are part of each CDR3. D genes are given only for firm matches. A row's size may be missing; if present it is once, few, many or a size class.

J gene: TRBJ2-6; clone size: NA; D gene: TRBD2; CDR3 length: 17; V gene: TRBV2; CDR3 DNA: TGTGCCAGCAAAAGAGAGAAGGGGAGGGGTGGGGCCAACGTCCTGACTTTC; CDR3 protein: CASKREKGRGGANVLTF
J gene: TRBJ1-2; clone size: few; D gene: NA; CDR3 length: 15; V gene: TRBV4-1; CDR3 DNA: TGCGCCAGCAGCCCTACCTGGGGAGAGGAATATGGCTACACCTTC; CDR3 protein: CASSPTWGEEYGYTF
J gene: TRBJ2-3; clone size: NA; D gene: TRBD1; CDR3 length: 12; V gene: TRBV7-9; CDR3 DNA: TGTGCCAGCAGGATGACAGGGGATACGCAGTATTTT; CDR3 protein: CASRMTGDTQYF
J gene: TRBJ2-1; clone size: once; D gene: TRBD2; CDR3 length: 13; V gene: TRBV7-6; CDR3 DNA: TGTGCCAGCAGCTACGGGACTAGAGCTGAGCAGTTCTTC; CDR3 protein: CASSYGTRAEQFF
J gene: TRBJ1-5; clone size: NA; D gene: TRBD1; CDR3 length: 17; V gene: TRBV5-4; CDR3 DNA: TGTGCCAGCAGCTTGGGTCCCGGGACAGGGATAGGTCAGCCCCAGCATTTT; CDR3 protein: CASSLGPGTGIGQPQHF
J gene: TRBJ1-1; clone size: few; D gene: TRBD1; CDR3 length: 15; V gene: TRBV7-9; CDR3 DNA: TGTGCCAGCAGCTTGGGGGACAGGGTGAGAACTGAAGCTTTCTTT; CDR3 protein: CASSLGDRVRTEAFF
J gene: TRBJ2-3; clone size: NA; D gene: TRBD1; CDR3 length: 17; V gene: TRBV6-2/TRBV6-3; CDR3 DNA: TGTGCCAGCAGTTACCCGCGGACAGGGGTCAGCACAGATACGCAGTATTTT; CDR3 protein: CASSYPRTGVSTDTQYF
J gene: TRBJ1-4; clone size: NA; D gene: NA; CDR3 length: 17; V gene: TRBV9; CDR3 DNA: TGTGCCAGCAGCGCGGGGTGGGGTTCCGGTGGAAATGAAAAACTGTTTTTT; CDR3 protein: CASSAGWGSGGNEKLFF
J gene: TRBJ2-5; clone size: NA; D gene: TRBD2; CDR3 length: 15; V gene: TRBV7-9; CDR3 DNA: TGTGCCAGCAGCCCGCGGACTAGTGAACAAGAGACCCAGTACTTC; CDR3 protein: CASSPRTSEQETQYF
J gene: TRBJ1-2; clone size: once; D gene: TRBD1; CDR3 length: 18; V gene: TRBV19; CDR3 DNA: TGTGCCAGTAGTATTCGCCGGCTCTCAGGGGGCGCGCGTCATGGCTACACCTTC; CDR3 protein: CASSIRRLSGGARHGYTF
J gene: TRBJ1-2; clone size: once; D gene: NA; CDR3 length: 11; V gene: TRBV24-1; CDR3 DNA: TGTGCCACCAGTGGGGAGTCGGGCTACACCTTC; CDR3 protein: CATSGESGYTF
J gene: TRBJ1-1; clone size: NA; D gene: NA; CDR3 length: 13; V gene: TRBV12-3/TRBV12-4; CDR3 DNA: TGTGCCAGCAGTCCCCACGGTCCGGAGGAAGCTTTCTTT; CDR3 protein: CASSPHGPEEAFF
J gene: TRBJ1-3; clone size: once; D gene: NA; CDR3 length: 14; V gene: TRBV2; CDR3 DNA: TGTGCCAGCAGTTACTTGAGCTCTGGAAACACCATATATTTT; CDR3 protein: CASSYLSSGNTIYF
J gene: TRBJ1-5; clone size: NA; D gene: NA; CDR3 length: 17; V gene: TRBV2; CDR3 DNA: TGTGCCAGCAGTGAAGCGCTTAACAGCAATAGCAATCAGCCCCAGCATTTT; CDR3 protein: CASSEALNSNSNQPQHF
J gene: TRBJ1-2; clone size: NA; D gene: TRBD1; CDR3 length: 13; V gene: TRBV6-5; CDR3 DNA: TGTGCCAGCAGGACCGGGACAGGGGGCGGCTACACCTTC; CDR3 protein: CASRTGTGGGYTF
J gene: TRBJ2-3; clone size: NA; D gene: NA; CDR3 length: 14; V gene: TRBV7-3; CDR3 DNA: TGTGCCAGCAGCCCGAGTGGCGGGGTAGATACGCAGTATTTT; CDR3 protein: CASSPSGGVDTQYF